Below, one T cell receptor beta chain is given with its context. There is no known antigen for this receptor. Qualities for individual bases were not recorded, and no much larger clone is one base off. This specimen belongs to a study of cytomegalovirus exposure and HLA in healthy donors (dated by TCRdb to 2016 to 2017). At the level of the whole study: A later analysis indicated that the 100 to 150 validation repertoires were generated on the platform also employed for the approximately 700 repertoires of the first cohort. The aim of the study was to test whether cataloging public T cell receptors could identify signatures of past pathogen exposure. Besides the first cohort of 666 subjects, a separate validation cohort made up of 90 to 150 different subjects was used. To predict cytomegalovirus infection status, the study brought together high-throughput TCR immunosequencing, statistical association of individual TCRs with disease status, and machine learning.

V lost 6 bases and J lost 7 bases; the stretch between them is 9 bases long. Per the germline V gene, MDHEN is the CDR1 and SYDVKM is the CDR2. The CDR3 holds 11 amino acids from the cysteine to the phenylalanine. Kept here is only the CDR3 DNA, which spans 33 bases and is read in frame from base 1. Points the paper makes about the study in general: A few of the identified cytomegalovirus-associated TCR beta chains were confirmed in vitro to be specific for cytomegalovirus antigens. According to the authors, the approach could potentially be generalized to other disease states and immunological phenotypes. Cytomegalovirus status was reported to be diagnosed by the classifier with high specificity and sensitivity in both the original and validation cohorts. Most TCR sequences were seen in very few donors, while some public TCRs were found in many individuals. In a later analysis, TCRs clustered in the first cohort were found to also tend to co-occur in the 130 or so validation repertoires, with roughly 93% of cluster scores above 0. The validation cohort had no HLA typing available for a later analysis, so co-occurrence within that cohort was assessed over all 110 or so repertoires. The study gave a list of about 170 TCR beta chains associated with cytomegalovirus.

Separate from the roughly 630-subject first cohort, the validation cohort of 95 to 150 subjects was the group to which the donors belonged. The protocol used for the library was the immunoSEQ multiplex PCR assay. The paper's data handling went like this. A statistical classification framework was developed to diagnose cytomegalovirus status using the catalog of TCR beta chain sequences. Not all clones reach the TCRdb copy of this immuneACCESS table, which keeps in-frame sequences only. Checked studies attribute under half of the gap to unresolved V genes and leave the rest unexplained. The V and J calls and clone size were taken over from that table, and D and trimming were inferred from the DNA. The sample table records 260,000 or so clones; 90% of these occur just once. 3% to 3.5% of the sample is in the top ten clones.

The source material was PBMCs. The TCR comes from a woman between 25 and 40 years old in good health and CMV-seronegative. The chain couples TRBV28 to TRBJ1-2; no D gene is confidently identified. The base sequence is TGTGCCAGCAGCACGACATCTGGCTACACCTTC. Its protein is CASSTTSGYTF.